Described below is a single T cell receptor beta chain sequence and its context. Germline loops: CDR1 SNHLY, CDR2 FYNNEI. CDR3 size: 14 residues. The germline V and J ends were trimmed by 4 bases and 3 bases, with 12 bases remaining between them. The data were taken from a study of T cells after posttransplantation cyclophosphamide. Methotrexate plus calcineurin inhibitor accompanied controls' myeloablative marrow transplants; sampling was 1 year later. Repertoires were generated with immunoSEQ multiplex PCR, while TCRdb's copy carries only in-frame clones and drops some. Of approximately 5,000 clones in the sample, about four fifths were seen once.

The rearrangement links TRBV2 to TRBJ1-2; D ambiguous. The sequenced sample was PBMCs, obtained after an allogeneic stem cell transplant with a calcineurin inhibitor and methotrexate. The receptor was derived from a male patient aged 40 to 55 who received an allogeneic stem cell transplant from an unrelated donor, was CMV-positive, and had chronic GVHD only. Some T cells may be the graft donor's. The CDR3 reads CASSGGSAYYGYTF. Here the CDR3 DNA reads TGTGCCAGCAGTGGAGGGTCCGCGTACTATGGCTACACCTTC.